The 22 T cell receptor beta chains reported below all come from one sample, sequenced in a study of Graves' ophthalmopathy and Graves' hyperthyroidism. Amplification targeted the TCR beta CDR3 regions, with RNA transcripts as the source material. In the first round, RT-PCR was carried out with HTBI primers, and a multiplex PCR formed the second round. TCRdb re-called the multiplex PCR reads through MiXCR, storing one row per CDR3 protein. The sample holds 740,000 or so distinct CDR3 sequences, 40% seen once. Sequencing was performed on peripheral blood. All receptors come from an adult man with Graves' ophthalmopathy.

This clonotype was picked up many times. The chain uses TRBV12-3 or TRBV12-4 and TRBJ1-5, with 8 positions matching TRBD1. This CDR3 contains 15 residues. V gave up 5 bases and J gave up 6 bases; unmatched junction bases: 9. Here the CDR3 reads CASSRAGQGAQPQHF. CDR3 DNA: TGTGCCAGCAGTCGGGCTGGACAGGGTGCTCAGCCCCAGCATTTT.

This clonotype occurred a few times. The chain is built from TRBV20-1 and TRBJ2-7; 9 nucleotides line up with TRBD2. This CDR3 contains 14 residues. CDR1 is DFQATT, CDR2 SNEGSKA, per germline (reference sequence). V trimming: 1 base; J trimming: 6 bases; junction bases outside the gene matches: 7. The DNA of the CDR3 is TGCAGTGCTAGAGTTGGGACTAGCTTCGGCGAGCAGTACTTC. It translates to CSARVGTSFGEQYF.

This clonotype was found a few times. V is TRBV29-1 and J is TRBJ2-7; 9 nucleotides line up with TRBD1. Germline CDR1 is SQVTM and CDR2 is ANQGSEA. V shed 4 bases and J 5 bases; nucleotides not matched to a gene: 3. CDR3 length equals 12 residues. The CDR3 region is CSVVTGGNEQYF. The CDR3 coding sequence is TGCAGCGTTGTGACAGGGGGAAACGAGCAGTACTTC.

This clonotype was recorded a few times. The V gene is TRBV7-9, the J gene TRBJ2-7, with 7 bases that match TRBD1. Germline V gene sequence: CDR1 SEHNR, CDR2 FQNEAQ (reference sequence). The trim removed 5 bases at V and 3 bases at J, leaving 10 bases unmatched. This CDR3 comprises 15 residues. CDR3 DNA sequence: TGTGCCAGCAGCCCGACCGGGACAGAAAACTACGAGCAGTACTTC. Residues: CASSPTGTENYEQYF.

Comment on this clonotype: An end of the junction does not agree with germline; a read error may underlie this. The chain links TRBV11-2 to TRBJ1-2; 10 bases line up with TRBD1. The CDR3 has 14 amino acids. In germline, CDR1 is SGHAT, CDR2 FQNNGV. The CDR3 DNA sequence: TGTGCCAGCAGCTTGCGGGACAGGGGTTATGTCTACACCTTC. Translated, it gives CASSLRDRGYVYTF.

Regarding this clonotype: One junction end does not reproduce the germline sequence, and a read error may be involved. CDR3: CAISGGGGAQNF. CDR3 bases: TGTGCCATCAGTGGTGGAGGGGGGGCACAGAATTTT. The rearrangement links TRBV10-3 to TRBJ1-5, with a tentative D call TRBD1 (6 bases). The CDR3 covers 12 residues. The germline gives CDR1 ENHRY, CDR2 SYGVKD.

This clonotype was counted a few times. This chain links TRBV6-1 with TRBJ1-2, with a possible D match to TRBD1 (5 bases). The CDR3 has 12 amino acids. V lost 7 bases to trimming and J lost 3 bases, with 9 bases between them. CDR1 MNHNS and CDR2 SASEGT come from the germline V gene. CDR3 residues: CASTRGDYGYTF. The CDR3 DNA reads TGTGCCAGCACCCGGGGGGACTATGGCTACACCTTC.

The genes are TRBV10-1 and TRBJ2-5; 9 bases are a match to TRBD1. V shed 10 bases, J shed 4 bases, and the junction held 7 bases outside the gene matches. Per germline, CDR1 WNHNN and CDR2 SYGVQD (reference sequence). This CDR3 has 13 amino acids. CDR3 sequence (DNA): TGCGCCACCAGAGGGACAGGGATAGAGACCCAGTACTTC. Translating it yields CATRGTGIETQYF.

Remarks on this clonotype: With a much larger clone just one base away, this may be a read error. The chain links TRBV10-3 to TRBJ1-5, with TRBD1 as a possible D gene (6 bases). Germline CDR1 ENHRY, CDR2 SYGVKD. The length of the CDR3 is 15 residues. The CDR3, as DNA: TGTGCCAGCAGTCGGGACAAATTGAAAAATCAGCCCCAGCATTTT. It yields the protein CASSRDKLKNQPQHF.

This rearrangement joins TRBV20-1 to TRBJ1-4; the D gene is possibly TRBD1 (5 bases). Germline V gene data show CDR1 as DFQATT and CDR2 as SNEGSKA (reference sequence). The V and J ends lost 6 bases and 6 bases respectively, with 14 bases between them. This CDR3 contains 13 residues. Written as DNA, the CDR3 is TGCAGTGCCATAACCGGGACCGATGAAAAACTGTTTTTT. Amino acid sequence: CSAITGTDEKLFF.

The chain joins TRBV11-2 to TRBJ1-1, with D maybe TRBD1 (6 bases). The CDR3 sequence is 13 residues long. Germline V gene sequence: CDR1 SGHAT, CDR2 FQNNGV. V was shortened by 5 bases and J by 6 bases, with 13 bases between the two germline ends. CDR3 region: CASSRTGNSEAFF. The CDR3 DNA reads TGTGCCAGCAGCCGCACAGGGAATTCTGAAGCTTTCTTT.

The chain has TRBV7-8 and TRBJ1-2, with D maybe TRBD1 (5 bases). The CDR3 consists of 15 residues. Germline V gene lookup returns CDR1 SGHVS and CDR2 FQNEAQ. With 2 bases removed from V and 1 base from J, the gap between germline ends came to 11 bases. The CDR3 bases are TGTGCCAGCAGCTTATTGGGGGGTCTTAACTATGGCTACACCTTC. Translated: CASSLLGGLNYGYTF.

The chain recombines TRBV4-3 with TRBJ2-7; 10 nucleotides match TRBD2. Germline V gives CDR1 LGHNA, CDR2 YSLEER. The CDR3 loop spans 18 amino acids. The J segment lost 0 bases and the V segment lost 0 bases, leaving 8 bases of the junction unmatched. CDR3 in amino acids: CASSQDWGSGRVSYEQYF. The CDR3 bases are TGCGCCAGCAGCCAAGATTGGGGCAGCGGGAGGGTCTCCTACGAGCAGTACTTC.

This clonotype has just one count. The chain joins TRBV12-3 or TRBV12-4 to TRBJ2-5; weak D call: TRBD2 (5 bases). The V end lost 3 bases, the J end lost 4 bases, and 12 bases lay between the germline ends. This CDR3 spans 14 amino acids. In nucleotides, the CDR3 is TGTGCCAGCAGTTTGAAGAGAGGGCCAGAGACCCAGTACTTC. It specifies CASSLKRGPETQYF.

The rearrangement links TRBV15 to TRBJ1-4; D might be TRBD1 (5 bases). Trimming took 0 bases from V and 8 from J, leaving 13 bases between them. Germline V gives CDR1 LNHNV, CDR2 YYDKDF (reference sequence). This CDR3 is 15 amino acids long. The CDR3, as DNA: TGTGCCACCAGCAGAGATAGAGGGGCTTTGGAAAAACTGTTTTTT. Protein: CATSRDRGALEKLFF.

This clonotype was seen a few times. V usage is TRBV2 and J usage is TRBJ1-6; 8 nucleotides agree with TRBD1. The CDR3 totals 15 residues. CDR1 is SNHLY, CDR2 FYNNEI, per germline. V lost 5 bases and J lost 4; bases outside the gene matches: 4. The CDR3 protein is CASSSGQGYNSPLHF. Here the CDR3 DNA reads TGTGCCAGCAGTTCCGGACAGGGATATAATTCACCCCTCCACTTT.

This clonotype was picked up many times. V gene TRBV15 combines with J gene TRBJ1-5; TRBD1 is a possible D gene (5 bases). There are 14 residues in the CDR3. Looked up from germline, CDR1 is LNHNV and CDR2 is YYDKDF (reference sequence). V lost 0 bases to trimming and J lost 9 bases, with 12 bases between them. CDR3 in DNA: TGTGCCACCAGCAGAGAGGGCAGGGCCTGGCCCCAGCATTTT. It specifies CATSREGRAWPQHF.

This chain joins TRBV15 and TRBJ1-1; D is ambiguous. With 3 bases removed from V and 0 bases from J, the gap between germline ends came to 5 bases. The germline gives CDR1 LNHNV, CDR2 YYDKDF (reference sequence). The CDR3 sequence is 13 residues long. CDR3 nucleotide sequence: TGTGCCACCAGCAGCCAACTGAACACTGAAGCTTTCTTT. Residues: CATSSQLNTEAFF.

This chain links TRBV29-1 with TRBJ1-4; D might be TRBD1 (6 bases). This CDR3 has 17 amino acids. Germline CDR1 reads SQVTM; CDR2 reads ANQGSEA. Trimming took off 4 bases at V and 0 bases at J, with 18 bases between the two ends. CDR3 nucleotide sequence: TGCAGCGTTGGGATCATGGTTGGGACATCAACTAATGAAAAACTGTTTTTT. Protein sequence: CSVGIMVGTSTNEKLFF.

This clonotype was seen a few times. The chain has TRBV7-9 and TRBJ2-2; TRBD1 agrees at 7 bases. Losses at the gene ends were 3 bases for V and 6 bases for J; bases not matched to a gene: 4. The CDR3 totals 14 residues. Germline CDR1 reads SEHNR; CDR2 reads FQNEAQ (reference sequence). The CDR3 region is CASSLGQFSGELFF. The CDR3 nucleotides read TGTGCCAGCAGCTTGGGACAGTTCTCCGGGGAGCTGTTTTTT. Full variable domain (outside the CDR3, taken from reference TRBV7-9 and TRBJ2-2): DTGVSQNPRHKITKRGQNVTFRCDPISEHNRLYWYRQTLGQGPEFLTYFQNEAQLEKSRLLSDRFSAERPKGSFSTLEIQRTEQGDSAMYLCASSLGQFSGELFFGEGSRLTVL.

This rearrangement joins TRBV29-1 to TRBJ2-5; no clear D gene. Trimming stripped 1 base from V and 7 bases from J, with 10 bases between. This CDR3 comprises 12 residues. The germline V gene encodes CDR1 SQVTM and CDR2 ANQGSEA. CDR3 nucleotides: TGCAGCGTTGAAGGGATAGTAGGGACCCAGTACTTC. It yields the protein CSVEGIVGTQYF.

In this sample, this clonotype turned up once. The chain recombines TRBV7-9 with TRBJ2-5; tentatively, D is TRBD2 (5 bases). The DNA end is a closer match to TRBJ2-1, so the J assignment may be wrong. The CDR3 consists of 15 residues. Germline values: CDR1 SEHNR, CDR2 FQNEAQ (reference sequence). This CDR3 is CASTSEGLSYNEQFF. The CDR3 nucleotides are TGTGCCAGCACTTCCGAGGGATTGTCCTACAATGAGCAGTTCTTC.